This T cell receptor beta chain was recorded in a study of chemoradiotherapy in HPV16-positive cancers. V lost 4 bases and J 1 base, leaving 13 bases between the germline ends. Germline V CDR1 and CDR2: SGHTA, FQGNSA. The length of the CDR3 is 15 residues. Using immunoSEQ multiplex PCR, the repertoire was profiled, and TCRdb retains in-frame clones only, with some absent. The repertoire holds roughly 4,900 clones, with roughly 90% as singletons. Details on this clone: Its antigen is undetermined.

Points from the study as a whole: Candidate HPV-specific clones and E7-related TCR motifs grew in tumor during treatment.

The genes are TRBV7-2 and TRBJ1-1; a possible D gene is TRBD1 (6 bases). The TCR sequence derives from a human donor with HPV-associated anogenital cancer. The input for sequencing was tumor tissue, taken from a patient who underwent chemoradiotherapy. CDR3 DNA sequence: TGTGCCAGCAGCTCCCTTCCGGGGGCGAACACTGAAGCTTTCTTT. Protein product: CASSSLPGANTEAFF.